This is a list of T cell receptor beta chains from one sample in a study of CD8 T cells in ankylosing spondylitis. Each CDR3 protein gets one entry after TCRdb re-called the 5' RACE reads with MiXCR. The sample records roughly 190,000 distinct CDR3 sequences, more than 10% being singletons. Sequences were obtained from blood, either unsorted or a sorted T cell fraction (not recorded which). Receptors were obtained from a male donor with ankylosing spondylitis or in good health (not recorded which). Each CDR3 is given with its conserved first and last residue. The D gene is left open where the match is weak.

cdr3_aa	v_call	d_call	j_call
CASSPRTGLVYEQYF	TRBV27	.	TRBJ2-7
CSVEGPTNYGYTF	TRBV29-1	.	TRBJ1-2
CASSPTSLDTQYF	TRBV6-1	.	TRBJ2-3
CASGLRGDTEAFF	TRBV12-5	.	TRBJ1-1
CASSPTGTGDEQYF	TRBV18	TRBD1	TRBJ2-7
CASSLLTGLNTEAFF	TRBV5-1	.	TRBJ1-1
CASSVGGSGANVLTF	TRBV12-3/TRBV12-4	.	TRBJ2-6
CSAPVTGELFF	TRBV20-1	.	TRBJ2-2
CASSDGQGTREQYF	TRBV5-1	TRBD1	TRBJ2-7
CSARGTSGSPYEQYF	TRBV20-1	TRBD2	TRBJ2-7
CASSQGDSGEKLFF	TRBV5-1	.	TRBJ1-4
CASSPDSNYGYTF	TRBV4-2	.	TRBJ1-2
CASSEGGGPYEQYF	TRBV6-1	.	TRBJ2-7
CSANGQGSWEQYF	TRBV20-1	TRBD1	TRBJ2-7
CASSVVAGGNEQFF	TRBV7-9	TRBD2	TRBJ2-1
CASSLAGQPNYGYTF	TRBV7-9	TRBD1	TRBJ1-2
CASSEWGVNTEAFF	TRBV6-1	.	TRBJ1-1
CASSPTGSSYNEQFF	TRBV18	.	TRBJ2-1
CASSEGLGSDTQYF	TRBV6-4	TRBD2	TRBJ2-3
CASGGQEVTYEQYF	TRBV7-8	.	TRBJ2-7
CASSAPGGEQYF	TRBV27	TRBD1	TRBJ2-7
CASSQEVTAIYGYTF	TRBV4-2	.	TRBJ1-2
CAIFRREGNEQYF	TRBV2	.	TRBJ2-7
CASSQVGGTLAYNEQFF	TRBV4-1	.	TRBJ2-1
CASSLVAAGGYNEQFF	TRBV7-9	TRBD2	TRBJ2-1
CASSWFNGGNTGELFF	TRBV5-6	.	TRBJ2-2
CASGGGDGTEAFF	TRBV2	.	TRBJ1-1
CASSDRGGELGNQPQHF	TRBV6-1	.	TRBJ1-5
CASSYLSGGVPGTGELFF	TRBV27	.	TRBJ2-2
CASRRQGVREQFF	TRBV5-6	TRBD1	TRBJ2-1
CASSTSGGAAFYEQYF	TRBV6-5	TRBD2	TRBJ2-7
CATSRDLVGGFKDGYTF	TRBV15	.	TRBJ1-2
CSARDILTSGRASSYEQYF	TRBV20-1	TRBD2	TRBJ2-7
CASTRLVNTGELFF	TRBV6-1	.	TRBJ2-2
CASSLSGGLAANTGELFF	TRBV4-1	TRBD2	TRBJ2-2
CASSLQGLRYEQYF	TRBV4-1	.	TRBJ2-7